The sequence of this TCR beta chain was determined in a study of shared clonotypes between healthy human individuals. Study in general: Per donor, three plates held CD4 naive cells, three held CD4 memory, two held CD8 naive and one held CD8 memory.

Study donors comprised healthy, HIV-negative adults devoid of recent acute infection or vaccination. Subsets obtained from CD4+ cells comprised CD45RA+ naive and CD45RA-negative memory cells. Germline V gene data show CDR1 as MNHEY and CDR2 as SVGAGI. The CDR3 sequence is 13 residues long. The ends lost 6 bases at V and 5 bases at J; junction bases unmatched: 6. Each subset's genomic DNA was split evenly across several immunoSEQ plates. Generated by immunoSEQ multiplex PCR, the TCRdb table keeps only in-frame clones and is missing some. The repertoire includes some 2,500,000 clones, around 92% of them detected once, and approximately 0.4% sits in the top ten.

This chain connects TRBV6-5 to TRBJ2-5; 7 nucleotides agree with TRBD2. The specimen sequenced was naive CD4+ T cells from PBMCs. Subset given: CD45RA+ positively selected. This clonotype was obtained from a man aged 18 to 29 in good health. Some clones in this sample may be carry-over from other donors' samples. In nucleotides, the CDR3 is TGTGCCAGCAGCCGCGGGGGTGGGGAGACCCAGTACTTC. As protein: CASSRGGGETQYF.